The clone carrying this T cell receptor (beta chain) turned up a few times. The CDR3 contains 14 residues. From germline, CDR1 is SGDLS and CDR2 YYNGEE. The V and J ends lost 0 bases and 8 bases respectively, with 14 bases between them. Authors' methods: Estimation of nucleated cell counts relied on the amplification of reference gene primers. TCRdb's copy holds only in-frame clones and misses some; the assay was immunoSEQ multiplex PCR. Clonal size and the V and J genes are those of that table, whereas D and trimming came from the DNA. The sample records 93,000 or so clones, nearly 85% being singletons. The data originate from a study of blood T cell repertoires in COVID-19. Study context: Samples of COVID-19 (acute and convalescent) were obtained from the United States, Italy and Spain. The cDNA or gDNA used as material had been derived from T cells, B-cell-depleted T cells, or PBMCs.

Sample: peripheral blood. The genes are TRBV9 and TRBJ1-2; D perhaps matches TRBD1 (6 bases). This clonotype was obtained from a human donor in a cohort sampled during active or convalescent COVID-19. The CDR3 coding sequence is TGTGCCAGCAGCGTAGCGACCCCAGGGGACGGCTACACCTTC. Amino acid sequence: CASSVATPGDGYTF. Combining the CDR3 with reference TRBV9 and TRBJ1-2 gives the whole variable domain DSGVTQTPKHLITATGQRVTLRCSPRSGDLSVYWYQQSLDQGLQFLIQYYNGEERAKGNILERFSAQQFPDLHSELNLSSLELGDSALYFCASSVATPGDGYTFGSGTRLTVV.